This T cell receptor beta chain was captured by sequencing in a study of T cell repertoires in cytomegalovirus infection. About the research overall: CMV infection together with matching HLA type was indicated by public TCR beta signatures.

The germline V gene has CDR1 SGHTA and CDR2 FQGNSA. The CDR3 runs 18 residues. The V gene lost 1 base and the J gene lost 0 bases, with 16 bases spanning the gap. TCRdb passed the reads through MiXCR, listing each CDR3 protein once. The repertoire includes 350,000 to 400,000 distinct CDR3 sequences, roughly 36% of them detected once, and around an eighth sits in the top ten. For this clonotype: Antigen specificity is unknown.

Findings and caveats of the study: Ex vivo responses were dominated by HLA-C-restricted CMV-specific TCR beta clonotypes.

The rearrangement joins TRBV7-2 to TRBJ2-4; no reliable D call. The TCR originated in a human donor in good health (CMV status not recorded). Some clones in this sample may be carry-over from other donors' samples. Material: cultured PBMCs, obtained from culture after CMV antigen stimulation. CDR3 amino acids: CASSLEIWQPLAKNIQYF. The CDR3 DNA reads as TGTGCCAGCAGCTTAGAGATATGGCAGCCTTTAGCCAAAAACATTCAGTACTTC.